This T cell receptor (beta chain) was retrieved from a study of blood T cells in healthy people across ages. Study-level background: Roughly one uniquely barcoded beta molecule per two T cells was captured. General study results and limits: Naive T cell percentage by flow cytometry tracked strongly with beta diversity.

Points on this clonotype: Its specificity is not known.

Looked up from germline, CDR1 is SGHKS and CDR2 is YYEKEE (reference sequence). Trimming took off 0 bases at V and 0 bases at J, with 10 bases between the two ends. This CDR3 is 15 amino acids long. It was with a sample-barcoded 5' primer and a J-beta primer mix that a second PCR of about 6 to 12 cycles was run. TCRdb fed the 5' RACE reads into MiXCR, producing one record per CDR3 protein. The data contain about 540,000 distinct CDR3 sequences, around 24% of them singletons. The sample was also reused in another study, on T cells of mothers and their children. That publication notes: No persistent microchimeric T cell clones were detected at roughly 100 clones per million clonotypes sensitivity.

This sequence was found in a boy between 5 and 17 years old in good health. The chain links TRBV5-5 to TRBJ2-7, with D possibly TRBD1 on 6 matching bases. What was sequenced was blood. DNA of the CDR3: TGTGCCAGCAGCTTGGGACAGGATCCCTCCTACGAGCAGTACTTC. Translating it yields CASSLGQDPSYEQYF.